This T cell receptor beta chain originates from a study of blood T cell repertoires in COVID-19. Study details: Acute-phase and convalescent COVID-19 samples originated in the United States, Italy and Spain.

Authors' methods: Scientists estimated how many nucleated cells there were by amplifying reference gene primers. Produced via immunoSEQ multiplex PCR; TCRdb's table is partial and in-frame only. That table is the source of V, J and clone size, and D and trimming were worked out from the DNA. The sample contains 400,000 to 500,000 clones, roughly 90% of which appear only once. Germline-derived CDR1 and CDR2 are LNHDA and SQIVND (reference sequence). The J segment lost 0 bases and the V segment lost 7 bases, leaving 9 bases of the junction unmatched. The CDR3 totals 16 residues. This TCR came from a woman aged 25 to 39 with active or convalescent COVID-19. This sequence joins TRBV19 and TRBJ2-1; TRBD1 matches at 7 bases. Sequencing was done on a sample of peripheral blood. The CDR3 nucleotides read TGTGCCAGTATCCAACGACAGGGCGGCTCCTACAATGAGCAGTTCTTC. This encodes CASIQRQGGSYNEQFF. Full variable domain (outside the CDR3, taken from reference TRBV19 and TRBJ2-1): DGGITQSPKYLFRKEGQNVTLSCEQNLNHDAMYWYRQDPGQGLRLIYYSQIVNDFQKGDIAEGYSVSREKKESFPLTVTSAQKNPTAFYLCASIQRQGGSYNEQFFGPGTRLTVL.